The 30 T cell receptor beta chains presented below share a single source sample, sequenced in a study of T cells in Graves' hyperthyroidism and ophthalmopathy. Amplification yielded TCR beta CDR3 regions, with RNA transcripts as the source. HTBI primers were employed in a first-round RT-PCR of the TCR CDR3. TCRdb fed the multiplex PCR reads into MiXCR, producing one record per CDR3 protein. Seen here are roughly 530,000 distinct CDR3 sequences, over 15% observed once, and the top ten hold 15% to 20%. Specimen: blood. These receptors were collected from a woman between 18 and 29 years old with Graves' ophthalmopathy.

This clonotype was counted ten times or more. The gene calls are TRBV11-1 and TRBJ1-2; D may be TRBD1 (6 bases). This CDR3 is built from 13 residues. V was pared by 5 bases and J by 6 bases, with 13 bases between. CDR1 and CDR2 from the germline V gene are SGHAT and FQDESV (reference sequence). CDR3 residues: CASSPRGGHGYTF. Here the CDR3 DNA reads TGTGCCAGCAGCCCACGGGGGGGCCATGGCTACACCTTC.

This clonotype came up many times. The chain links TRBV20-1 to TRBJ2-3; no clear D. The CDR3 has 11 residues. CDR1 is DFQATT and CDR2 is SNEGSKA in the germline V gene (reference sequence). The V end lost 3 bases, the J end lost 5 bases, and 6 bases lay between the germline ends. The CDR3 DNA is TGCAGTGCTAGCTTCCTAGATACGCAGTATTTT. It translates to CSASFLDTQYF.

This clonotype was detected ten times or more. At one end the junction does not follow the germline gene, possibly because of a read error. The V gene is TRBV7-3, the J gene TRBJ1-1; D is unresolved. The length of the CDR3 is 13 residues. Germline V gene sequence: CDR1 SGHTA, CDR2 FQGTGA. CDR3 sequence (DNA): TGTGCCAGCAGTTTAACACAGAACACTGAAGCTTTCTTT. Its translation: CASSLTQNTEAFF.

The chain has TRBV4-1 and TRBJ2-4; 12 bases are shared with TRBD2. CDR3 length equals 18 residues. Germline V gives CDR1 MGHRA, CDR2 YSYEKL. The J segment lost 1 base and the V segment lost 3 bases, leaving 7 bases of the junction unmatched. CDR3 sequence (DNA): TGCGCCAGCAGCCAGGGGCTAGCGGGGGGGCCTGCCAAAAACATTCAGTACTTC. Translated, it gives CASSQGLAGGPAKNIQYF.

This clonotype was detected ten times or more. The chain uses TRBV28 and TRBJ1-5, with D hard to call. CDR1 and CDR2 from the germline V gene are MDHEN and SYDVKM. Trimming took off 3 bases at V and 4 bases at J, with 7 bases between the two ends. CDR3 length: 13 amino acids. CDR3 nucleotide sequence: TGTGCCAGCAGTTTGATGAGAAATCAGCCCCAGCATTTT. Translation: CASSLMRNQPQHF.

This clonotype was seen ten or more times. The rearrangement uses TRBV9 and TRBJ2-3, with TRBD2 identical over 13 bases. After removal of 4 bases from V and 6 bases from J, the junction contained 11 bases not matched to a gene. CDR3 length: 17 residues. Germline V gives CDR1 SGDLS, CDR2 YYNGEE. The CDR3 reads CASSPRNGLAGADTQYF. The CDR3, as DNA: TGTGCCAGCAGCCCCAGAAATGGACTAGCGGGAGCTGATACGCAGTATTTT. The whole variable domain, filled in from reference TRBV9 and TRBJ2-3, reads DSGVTQTPKHLITATGQRVTLRCSPRSGDLSVYWYQQSLDQGLQFLIQYYNGEERAKGNILERFSAQQFPDLHSELNLSSLELGDSALYFCASSPRNGLAGADTQYFGPGTRLTVL.

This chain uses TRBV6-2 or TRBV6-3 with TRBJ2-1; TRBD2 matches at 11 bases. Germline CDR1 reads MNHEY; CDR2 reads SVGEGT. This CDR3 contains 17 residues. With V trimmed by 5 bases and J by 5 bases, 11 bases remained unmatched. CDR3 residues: CASSPHPTSGDHNEQFF. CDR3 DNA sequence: TGTGCCAGCAGTCCTCACCCGACTAGCGGGGACCACAATGAGCAGTTCTTC.

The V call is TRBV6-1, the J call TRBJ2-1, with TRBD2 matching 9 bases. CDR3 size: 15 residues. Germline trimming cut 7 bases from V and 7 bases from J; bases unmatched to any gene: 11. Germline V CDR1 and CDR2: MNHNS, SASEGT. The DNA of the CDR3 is TGTGCCAGCACAACCCGACTAGCGGTCTCTAATGAGCAGTTCTTC. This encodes CASTTRLAVSNEQFF.

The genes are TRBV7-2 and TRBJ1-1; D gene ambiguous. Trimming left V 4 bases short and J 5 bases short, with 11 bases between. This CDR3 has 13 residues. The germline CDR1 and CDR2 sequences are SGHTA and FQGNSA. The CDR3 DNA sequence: TGTGCCAGCAGCTACCGAGAAAAGACTGAAGCTTTCTTT. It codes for CASSYREKTEAFF.

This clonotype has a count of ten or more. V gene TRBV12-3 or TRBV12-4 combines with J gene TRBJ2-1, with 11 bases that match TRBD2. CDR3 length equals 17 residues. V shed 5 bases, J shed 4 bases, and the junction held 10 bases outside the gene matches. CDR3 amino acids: CASSPRLLAGEYNEQFF. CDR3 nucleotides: TGTGCCAGCAGTCCCCGCCTACTAGCGGGGGAATACAATGAGCAGTTCTTC.

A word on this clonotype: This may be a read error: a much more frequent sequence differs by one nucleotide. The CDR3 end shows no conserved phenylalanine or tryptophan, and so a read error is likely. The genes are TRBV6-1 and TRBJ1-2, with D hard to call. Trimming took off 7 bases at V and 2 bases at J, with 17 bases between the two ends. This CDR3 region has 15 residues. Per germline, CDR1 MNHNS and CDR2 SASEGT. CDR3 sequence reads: CASTYDVYGNYGYTL. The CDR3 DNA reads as TGTGCCAGCACCTACGACGTGTACGGGAACTATGGCTACACCCTC.

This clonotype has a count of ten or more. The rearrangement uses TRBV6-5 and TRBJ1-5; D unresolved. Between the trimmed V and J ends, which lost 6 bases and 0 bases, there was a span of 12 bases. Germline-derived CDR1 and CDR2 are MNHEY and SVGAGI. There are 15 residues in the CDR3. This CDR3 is CASRAWSYSNQPQHF. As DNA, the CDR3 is TGTGCCAGCAGAGCTTGGAGTTATAGCAATCAGCCCCAGCATTTT.

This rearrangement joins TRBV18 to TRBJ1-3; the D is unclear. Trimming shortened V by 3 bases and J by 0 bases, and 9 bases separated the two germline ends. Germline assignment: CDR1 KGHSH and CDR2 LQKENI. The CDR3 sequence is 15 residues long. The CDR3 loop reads CASSPRPFSGNTIYF. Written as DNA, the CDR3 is TGTGCCAGCTCACCCCGGCCGTTCTCTGGAAACACCATATATTTT.

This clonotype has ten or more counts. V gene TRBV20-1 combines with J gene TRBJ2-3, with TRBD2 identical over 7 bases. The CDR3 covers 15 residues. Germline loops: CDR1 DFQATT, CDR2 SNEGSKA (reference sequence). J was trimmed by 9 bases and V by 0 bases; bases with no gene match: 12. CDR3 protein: CSARDRTSAQITQYF. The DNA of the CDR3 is TGCAGTGCTAGAGATCGAACTAGCGCCCAGATAACGCAGTATTTT.

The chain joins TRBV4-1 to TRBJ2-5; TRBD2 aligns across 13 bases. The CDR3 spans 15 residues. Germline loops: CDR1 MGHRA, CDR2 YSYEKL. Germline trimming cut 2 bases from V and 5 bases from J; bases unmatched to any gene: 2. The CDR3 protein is CASSQTSGREETQYF. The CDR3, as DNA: TGCGCCAGCAGCCAAACTAGCGGGAGGGAGGAGACCCAGTACTTC.

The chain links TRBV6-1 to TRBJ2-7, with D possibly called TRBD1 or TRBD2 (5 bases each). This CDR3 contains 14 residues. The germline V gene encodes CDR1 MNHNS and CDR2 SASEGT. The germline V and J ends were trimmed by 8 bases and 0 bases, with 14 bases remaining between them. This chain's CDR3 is CASRGHGTSYEQYF. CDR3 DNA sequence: TGTGCCAGCCGGGGCCACGGGACCTCCTACGAGCAGTACTTC.

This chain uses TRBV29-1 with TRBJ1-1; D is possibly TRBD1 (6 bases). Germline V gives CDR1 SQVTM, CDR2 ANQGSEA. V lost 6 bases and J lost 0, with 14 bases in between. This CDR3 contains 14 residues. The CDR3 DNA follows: TGCAGCGTGAACCCGGGACACTTGAACACTGAAGCTTTCTTT. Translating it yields CSVNPGHLNTEAFF.

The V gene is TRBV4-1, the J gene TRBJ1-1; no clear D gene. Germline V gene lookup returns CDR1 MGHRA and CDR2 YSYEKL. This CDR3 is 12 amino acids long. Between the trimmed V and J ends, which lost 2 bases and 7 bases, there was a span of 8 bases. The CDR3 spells CASSQTEDEAFF. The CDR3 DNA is TGCGCCAGCAGCCAAACAGAGGATGAAGCTTTCTTT.

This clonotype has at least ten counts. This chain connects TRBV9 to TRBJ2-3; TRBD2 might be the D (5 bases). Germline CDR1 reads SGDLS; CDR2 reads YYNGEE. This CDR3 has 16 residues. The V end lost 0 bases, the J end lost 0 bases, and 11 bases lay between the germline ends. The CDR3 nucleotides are TGTGCCAGCAGCGTAGAGGGCGGGTCTAGCACAGATACGCAGTATTTT. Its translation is CASSVEGGSSTDTQYF.

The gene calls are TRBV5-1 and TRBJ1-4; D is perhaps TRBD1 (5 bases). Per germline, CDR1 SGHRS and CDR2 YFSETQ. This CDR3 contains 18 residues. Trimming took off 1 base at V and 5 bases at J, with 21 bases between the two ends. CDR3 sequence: CASSLYFKLGRPNEKLFF. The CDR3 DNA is TGCGCCAGCAGCTTGTATTTTAAGTTGGGGCGGCCGAATGAAAAACTGTTTTTT. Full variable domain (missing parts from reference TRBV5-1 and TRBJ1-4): KAGVTQTPRYLIKTRGQQVTLSCSPISGHRSVSWYQQTPGQGLQFLFEYFSETQRNKGNFPGRFSGRQFSNSRSEMNVSTLELGDSALYLCASSLYFKLGRPNEKLFFGSGTQLSVL.

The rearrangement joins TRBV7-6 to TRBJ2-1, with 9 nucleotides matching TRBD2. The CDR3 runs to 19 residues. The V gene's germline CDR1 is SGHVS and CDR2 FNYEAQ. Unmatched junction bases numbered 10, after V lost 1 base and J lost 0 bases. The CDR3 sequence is CASSLVGDSGGPSYNEQFF. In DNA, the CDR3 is TGTGCCAGCAGCTTAGTCGGGGATAGCGGGGGTCCCTCCTACAATGAGCAGTTCTTC.

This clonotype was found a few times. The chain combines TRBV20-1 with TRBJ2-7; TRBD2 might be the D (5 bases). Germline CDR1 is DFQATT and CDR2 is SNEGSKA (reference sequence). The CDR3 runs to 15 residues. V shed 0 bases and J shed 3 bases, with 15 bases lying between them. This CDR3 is CSARDTVLADYEQYF. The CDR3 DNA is TGCAGTGCTAGAGATACCGTCCTAGCAGACTACGAGCAGTACTTC.

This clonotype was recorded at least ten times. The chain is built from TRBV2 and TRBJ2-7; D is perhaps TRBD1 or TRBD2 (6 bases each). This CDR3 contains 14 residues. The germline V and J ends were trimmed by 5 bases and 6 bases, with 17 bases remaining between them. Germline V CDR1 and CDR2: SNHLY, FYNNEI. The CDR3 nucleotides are TGTGCCAGCAGTTCCGCCGGGGGCCGACCCGAGCAGTACTTC. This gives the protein CASSSAGGRPEQYF. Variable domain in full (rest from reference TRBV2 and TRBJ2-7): EPEVTQTPSHQVTQMGQEVILRCVPISNHLYFYWYRQILGQKVEFLVSFYNNEISEKSEIFDDQFSVERPDGSNFTLKIRSTKLEDSAMYFCASSSAGGRPEQYFGPGTRLTVT.

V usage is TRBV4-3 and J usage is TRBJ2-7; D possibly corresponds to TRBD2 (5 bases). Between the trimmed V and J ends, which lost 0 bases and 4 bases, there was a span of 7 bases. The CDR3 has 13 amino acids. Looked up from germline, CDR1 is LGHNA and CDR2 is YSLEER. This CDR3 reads CASSQESGYEQYF. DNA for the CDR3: TGCGCCAGCAGCCAAGAGTCGGGGTACGAGCAGTACTTC.

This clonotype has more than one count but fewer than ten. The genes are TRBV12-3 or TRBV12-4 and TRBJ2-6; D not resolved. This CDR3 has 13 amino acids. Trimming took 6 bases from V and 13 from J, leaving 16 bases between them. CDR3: CASSTQWVQVLTF. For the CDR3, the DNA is TGTGCCAGCAGCACACAATGGGTCCAGGTCCTGACTTTC.

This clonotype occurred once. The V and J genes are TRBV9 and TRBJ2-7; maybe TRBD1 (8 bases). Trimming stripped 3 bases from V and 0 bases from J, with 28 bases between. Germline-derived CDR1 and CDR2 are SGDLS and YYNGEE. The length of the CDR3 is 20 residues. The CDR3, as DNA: TGTGCCAGCAGCGCAAACGACAGGGGAGTAGCGGGCCCCCACTCCTACGAGCAGTACTTC. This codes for CASSANDRGVAGPHSYEQYF.

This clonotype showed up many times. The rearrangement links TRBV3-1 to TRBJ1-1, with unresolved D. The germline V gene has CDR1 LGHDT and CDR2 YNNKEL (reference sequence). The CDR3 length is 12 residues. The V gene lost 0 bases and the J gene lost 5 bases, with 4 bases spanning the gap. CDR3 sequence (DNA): TGTGCCAGCAGCCAAGAGTCAACTGAAGCTTTCTTT. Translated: CASSQESTEAFF.

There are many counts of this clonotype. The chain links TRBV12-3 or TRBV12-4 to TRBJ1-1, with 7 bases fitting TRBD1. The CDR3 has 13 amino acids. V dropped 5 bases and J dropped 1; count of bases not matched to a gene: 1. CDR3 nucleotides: TGTGCCAGCAGTCGACAGGGGAACACTGAAGCTTTCTTT. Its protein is CASSRQGNTEAFF.

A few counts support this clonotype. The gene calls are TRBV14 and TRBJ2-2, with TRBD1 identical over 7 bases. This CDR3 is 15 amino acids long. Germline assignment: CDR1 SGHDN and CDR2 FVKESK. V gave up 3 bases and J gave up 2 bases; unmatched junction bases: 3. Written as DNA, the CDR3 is TGTGCCAGCAGCCACGGACAGGACAACACCGGGGAGCTGTTTTTT. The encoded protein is CASSHGQDNTGELFF.

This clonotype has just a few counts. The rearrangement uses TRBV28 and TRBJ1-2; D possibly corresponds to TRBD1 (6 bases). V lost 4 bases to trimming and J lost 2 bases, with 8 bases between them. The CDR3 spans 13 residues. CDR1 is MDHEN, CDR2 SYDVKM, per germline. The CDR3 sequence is CASSSDRNYGYTF. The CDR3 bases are TGTGCCAGCAGTTCGGACAGAAACTATGGCTACACCTTC.